This T cell receptor (beta chain) was retrieved from a study of T-cell reconstitution after alpha-beta-depleted transplantation in children (dated by TCRdb to about 2016). At the level of the whole study: The study quantitatively tracked T-cell immune reconstitution after TCRalphabeta/CD19-depleted allogeneic hematopoietic cell transplantation in children using TCR repertoire profiling. Broader findings and caveats from the paper: Apparently early alphabetaT-cell count recovery about two months after transplant reportedly relied on only several hundred rapidly expanded clones derived from non-depleted graft cells. The high TCRbeta diversity at day 60 in some patients was ascribed to recipient T cells and intrathymic progenitors that had survived conditioning. The frequencies of hyperexpanded clones fell over the following months, and after one year, T-cell counts and TCRbeta diversity were mostly attributed to newly produced T cells.

Comment on this clonotype: The target of this receptor is not known. No quality values exist for individual bases; no much larger clone is one base distant.

Library generation was performed with PCR. The run used an Illumina HiSeq 2500. To normalize quantification of the TCRbeta repertoire, the TCR libraries were built with molecular barcoding that relied on unique molecular identifiers. TCRdb redid the processing of the public reads, applying fastp at Q25 and MiXCR, and retained in-frame beta chains. Rows matching on CDR3 protein sequence are summarized as one entry with the most common DNA and genes. This sample gives about 500,000 distinct CDR3 sequences in total; about an eighth of them show up just once. Roughly 15% of the sample rests with the top ten. What this sample's treatment or condition label stands for: allogeneic hematopoietic cell transplantation with graft depleted of TCRalphabeta T cells and CD19 B cells. The transplant recipients were children given TCRalphabeta/CD19-depleted allogeneic hematopoietic cell grafts. As encoded in the germline V gene, CDR1 is SGHTA while CDR2 is FQGNSA. CDR3 length: 16 amino acids, cysteine to phenylalanine. Only the CDR3 region is kept as DNA, spanning 48 bases read in frame from base 1. V is shortened by 2 bases, J by 2 bases, and the region joining them spans 13 bases.

The rearrangement combines TRBV7-2 with TRBJ2-1; the D segment is perhaps TRBD1 or TRBD2, each sharing 5 matched bases. The sample in question was PBMCs, mostly from graft donor cells, obtained 180 days after TCRalphabeta/CD19-depleted stem cell transplant. The receptor was isolated from a female patient under 10 years old who had a stem cell transplant for aplastic anemia, so the T cells may come from the graft donor. Read as DNA, the sequence is TGTGCCAGCAGCTTAACAGGTACAGCGGCCTACAATGAGCAGTTCTTC. The resulting protein is CASSLTGTAAYNEQFF.